These 2 T cell receptor beta chains originate from one sample sequenced in a study of blood T cells in healthy people across ages. Combining a sample-barcoded 5' primer with a J-beta primer mix, a second PCR ran for about 7 to 11 cycles. TCRdb reanalysed the 5' RACE reads using MiXCR and keeps one entry per CDR3 protein. The table records hundreds of thousands of distinct CDR3 sequences, around 31% of them present only once. The material sequenced was blood. The receptor set was obtained from a woman of 80 years or more in good health.

In its sample, this clonotype was seen a few times. This chain uses TRBV29-1 with TRBJ2-7; 7 bases agree with TRBD1. After removal of 5 bases from V and 5 bases from J, the junction contained 3 bases not matched to a gene. CDR1 is SQVTM, CDR2 ANQGSEA, per germline. The CDR3 is made up of 11 amino acids. The CDR3 DNA follows: TGCAGCGTTACCGGGACAGACGAGCAGTACTTC. This codes for CSVTGTDEQYF.

This clonotype was seen repeatedly, ten times or more. The chain has TRBV29-1 and TRBJ2-5; TRBD2 agrees at 9 bases. Germline trimming cut 2 bases from V and 5 bases from J; bases unmatched to any gene: 12. Germline CDR1 reads SQVTM; CDR2 reads ANQGSEA. The CDR3 loop spans 16 amino acids. The CDR3 region has the DNA TGCAGCGTTGAAAGGCGAAGGGGGACTAGCTTCGAGACCCAGTACTTC. Translated, it gives CSVERRRGTSFETQYF.